Below are 22 T cell receptor beta chains sequenced from a single sample in a study of identifying expanded T cells in peripheral blood. Clones were read by immunoSEQ multiplex PCR, and TCRdb kept only the in-frame ones, dropping some. The top ten hold around 8.3% of the sample, which has 110,000 or so clones, 88% seen once. What was sequenced was blood. The receptors here all came from a person aged 18 to 75 in good health.

This clone was seen only once. The chain couples TRBV10-3 to TRBJ1-1, with 7 bases aligning to TRBD1. From germline, CDR1 is ENHRY and CDR2 SYGVKD. This CDR3 is 14 amino acids long. The V gene end was trimmed by 3 bases and the J gene end by 11 bases; junction bases not matched to a gene: 12. CDR3 in DNA: TGTGCCATCAGTGACCCGAGGACAGGAATGGGCGCTTTCTTT. Its protein product is CAISDPRTGMGAFF.

The V and J genes are TRBV7-7 and TRBJ2-3; 10 bases map to TRBD2. The CDR3 has 16 residues. V dropped 6 bases and J dropped 1; count of bases not matched to a gene: 7. Per germline, CDR1 SSHAT and CDR2 FNYEAQ (reference sequence). CDR3 region: CASSPTGTSGTDTQYF. In nucleotides, the CDR3 is TGTGCCAGCAGTCCCACGGGGACTAGCGGCACAGATACGCAGTATTTT.

This sequence joins TRBV9 and TRBJ1-2, with 8 nucleotides matching TRBD1. Unmatched junction bases numbered 22, after V lost 0 bases and J lost 6 bases. Germline CDR1 is SGDLS and CDR2 is YYNGEE. The CDR3 consists of 20 residues. CDR3 in DNA: TGTGCCAGCAGCGTAGCGGGGACGGGACAGGCGATAAGAAATATCCATGGCTACACCTTC. The encoded protein is CASSVAGTGQAIRNIHGYTF.

The gene calls are TRBV10-3 and TRBJ1-1; D unresolved. V lost 3 bases and J lost 11, with 13 bases in between. The CDR3 is 12 amino acids. Germline V lookup: CDR1 ENHRY, CDR2 SYGVKD. This CDR3 is CAISDPSGWAFF. CDR3 coding DNA: TGTGCCATCAGTGACCCTTCGGGGTGGGCTTTCTTT.

The V gene is TRBV7-9, the J gene TRBJ2-7; possible D gene TRBD2, 5 bases. V gave up 1 base and J gave up 7 bases, with 17 bases separating them. In germline, CDR1 is SEHNR, CDR2 FQNEAQ (reference sequence). This CDR3 contains 15 residues. The CDR3 protein is CASSLDVGRSGEQYF. In DNA form, the CDR3 reads TGTGCCAGCAGCTTAGATGTAGGGCGATCGGGGGAGCAGTACTTC. The complete variable domain, with remaining parts taken from reference TRBV7-9 and TRBJ2-7, reads DTGVSQNPRHKITKRGQNVTFRCDPISEHNRLYWYRQTLGQGPEFLTYFQNEAQLEKSRLLSDRFSAERPKGSFSTLEIQRTEQGDSAMYLCASSLDVGRSGEQYFGPGTRLTVT.

The chain recombines TRBV5-5 with TRBJ1-5; TRBD1 matches at 8 bases. Trimming at V came to 1 base and at J to 4 bases, leaving 4 bases not matched to a gene. This CDR3 is 15 amino acids long. CDR1 is SGHKS, CDR2 YYEKEE, per germline (reference sequence). The CDR3 sequence: CASSLTDRENQPQHF. The CDR3 DNA sequence: TGTGCCAGCAGCTTGACGGACAGGGAAAATCAGCCCCAGCATTTT.

The rearrangement links TRBV5-1 to TRBJ2-5; 7 nucleotides match TRBD1. J lost 2 bases, V lost 5 bases, and 12 bases had no gene match. The CDR3 covers 16 residues. Germline CDR1 is SGHRS and CDR2 is YFSETQ. This CDR3 is CASRFGHGTAQETQYF. CDR3 nucleotides: TGCGCCAGCAGGTTCGGTCACGGGACAGCACAAGAGACCCAGTACTTC.

This clone was detected a few times. The chain has TRBV5-6 and TRBJ1-1; 8 nucleotides line up with TRBD1. This CDR3 has 18 residues. From germline, CDR1 is SGHDT and CDR2 YYEEEE. The V gene end was trimmed by 4 bases and the J gene end by 0 bases; junction bases not matched to a gene: 14. The CDR3 reads CASSRNGAGGPMNTEAFF. The CDR3, as DNA: TGTGCCAGCAGCCGAAATGGAGCAGGGGGCCCTATGAACACTGAAGCTTTCTTT.

The chain has TRBV7-9 and TRBJ2-3, with TRBD2 identical over 7 bases. The J segment lost 1 base and the V segment lost 3 bases, leaving 4 bases of the junction unmatched. The CDR3 has 15 amino acids. Germline V gives CDR1 SEHNR, CDR2 FQNEAQ (reference sequence). The CDR3, as DNA: TGTGCCAGCAGCTTGGGGGGAGGGGGCACAGATACGCAGTATTTT. The encoded protein is CASSLGGGGTDTQYF.

The chain recombines TRBV10-3 with TRBJ2-4, with TRBD2 as a possible D gene (5 bases). The CDR3 consists of 15 residues. Looked up from germline, CDR1 is ENHRY and CDR2 is SYGVKD. The ends were cut back, 3 bases at V and 5 bases at J, with 14 bases in the middle. CDR3 sequence reads: CAISETGLAENIQYF. The DNA of the CDR3 is TGTGCCATCAGTGAAACTGGACTCGCGGAAAACATTCAGTACTTC.

The rearrangement links TRBV13 to TRBJ1-1; D gene ambiguous. V shed 0 bases and J shed 1 base, with 6 bases lying between them. The V gene's germline CDR1 is PRHDT and CDR2 FYEKMQ (reference sequence). The CDR3 is 14 amino acids. The CDR3 DNA reads as TGTGCCAGCAGCTTAGGGAGGACGAACACTGAAGCTTTCTTT. Its translation: CASSLGRTNTEAFF.

The rearrangement links TRBV7-9 to TRBJ1-2; 9 bases are shared with TRBD1. With V trimmed by 5 bases and J by 7 bases, 8 bases remained unmatched. Germline CDR1 reads SEHNR; CDR2 reads FQNEAQ (reference sequence). CDR3 size: 14 residues. The CDR3 region has the DNA TGTGCCAGCAGCCATCGACAGGGGGAGCTTGGCTACACCTTC. Amino acids: CASSHRQGELGYTF.

The CDR3 loop is CASSLARDRIQETQYF. The CDR3 coding sequence is TGTGCCAGCAGCTTAGCCCGGGACCGCATACAAGAGACCCAGTACTTC. This chain uses TRBV5-4 with TRBJ2-5, with D tentatively TRBD1 or TRBD2 (5 bases each). There are 16 residues in the CDR3. V lost 2 bases, J lost 2 bases, and 16 bases lay in between. Per germline, CDR1 SGHNT and CDR2 YYREEE (reference sequence). Filled out from reference TRBV5-4 and TRBJ2-5, the complete variable domain reads ETGVTQSPTHLIKTRGQQVTLRCSSQSGHNTVSWYQQALGQGPQFIFQYYREEENGRGNFPPRFSGLQFPNYSSELNVNALELDDSALYLCASSLARDRIQETQYFGPGTRLLVL.

V gene TRBV6-1 combines with J gene TRBJ1-1, with D perhaps TRBD1 (6 bases). This CDR3 contains 14 residues. Trimming took off 9 bases at V and 11 bases at J, with 25 bases between the two ends. CDR1 and CDR2 from the germline V gene are MNHNS and SASEGT. Here the CDR3 DNA reads TGTGCCAGTCGCCGGGACATACAAGGGCTAGAGGCTTTCTTT. This sequence encodes CASRRDIQGLEAFF.

J is TRBJ2-1 and V is TRBV5-6, with TRBD1 identical over 9 bases. This CDR3 contains 16 residues. J lost 6 bases, V lost 4 bases, and 11 bases had no gene match. CDR1 is SGHDT and CDR2 is YYEEEE in the germline V gene. The CDR3 region has the DNA TGTGCCAGCAGCACAACCGGGACAGGGTATCGCAATGAGCAGTTCTTC. This encodes CASSTTGTGYRNEQFF.

This chain joins TRBV6-5 and TRBJ2-2; tentative D call: TRBD2 (6 bases). Germline CDR1 and CDR2: MNHEY and SVGAGI. This CDR3 has 15 residues. V dropped 3 bases and J dropped 5 bases, with 13 bases sitting between them. Written as DNA, the CDR3 is TGTGCCAGCAGTTATCGGCAGGGAGGAACCGGGGAGCTGTTTTTT. It specifies CASSYRQGGTGELFF.

CDR3 nucleotides: TGTGCCAGCAGCTTGGGACTAGCGGGAGGGACTTACAATGAGCAGTTCTTC. It codes for CASSLGLAGGTYNEQFF. The V call is TRBV5-6, the J call TRBJ2-1, with 14 bases lining up with TRBD2. The germline CDR1 and CDR2 sequences are SGHDT and YYEEEE. The length of the CDR3 is 17 residues. With V trimmed by 0 bases and J by 4 bases, 3 bases remained unmatched.

The J gene is TRBJ2-6, the V gene TRBV2; no definite D call. Deletions cut 6 bases from V and 2 bases from J, with 11 bases between. The V gene's germline CDR1 is SNHLY and CDR2 FYNNEI. CDR3 length: 15 amino acids. CDR3 coding DNA: TGTGCCAGCAGGGGGTGGGCAGCTGGGGCCAACGTCCTGACTTTC. Its protein product is CASRGWAAGANVLTF.

The gene calls are TRBV5-6 and TRBJ1-5, with no clear D. Trimming stripped 0 bases from V and 4 bases from J, with 11 bases between. The CDR3 sequence is 15 residues long. The V gene's germline CDR1 is SGHDT and CDR2 YYEEEE. The chain's CDR3 is CASSLVGSPNQPQHF. CDR3 coding DNA: TGTGCCAGCAGCTTGGTCGGGAGTCCTAATCAGCCCCAGCATTTT.

This sequence joins TRBV7-2 and TRBJ2-5; TRBD2 agrees at 9 bases. Looked up from germline, CDR1 is SGHTA and CDR2 is FQGNSA. This CDR3 contains 15 residues. V shed 0 bases, J shed 10 bases, and the junction held 9 bases outside the gene matches. This CDR3 reads CASSLALAGVLDQYF. CDR3 nucleotides: TGTGCCAGCAGCTTAGCGTTAGCGGGAGTTTTGGACCAGTACTTC.

V gene TRBV11-1 combines with J gene TRBJ2-5; D might be TRBD2 (5 bases). V lost 7 bases, J lost 10 bases, and 22 bases lay in between. CDR3 length equals 14 residues. Germline values: CDR1 SGHAT, CDR2 FQDESV (reference sequence). The CDR3 loop reads CASTPEIVARDQYF. For the CDR3, the DNA is TGTGCCAGCACCCCCGAAATTGTTGCACGGGACCAGTACTTC.

V gene TRBV5-6 combines with J gene TRBJ2-5; TRBD2 aligns across 12 bases. Germline V lookup: CDR1 SGHDT, CDR2 YYEEEE. Trimming removed 2 bases from V and 5 bases from J; junction bases left unmatched: 4. CDR3 size: 15 residues. The chain's CDR3 is CASSFASGRVETQYF. The CDR3 nucleotides read TGTGCCAGCAGCTTTGCTAGCGGGAGGGTCGAGACCCAGTACTTC.